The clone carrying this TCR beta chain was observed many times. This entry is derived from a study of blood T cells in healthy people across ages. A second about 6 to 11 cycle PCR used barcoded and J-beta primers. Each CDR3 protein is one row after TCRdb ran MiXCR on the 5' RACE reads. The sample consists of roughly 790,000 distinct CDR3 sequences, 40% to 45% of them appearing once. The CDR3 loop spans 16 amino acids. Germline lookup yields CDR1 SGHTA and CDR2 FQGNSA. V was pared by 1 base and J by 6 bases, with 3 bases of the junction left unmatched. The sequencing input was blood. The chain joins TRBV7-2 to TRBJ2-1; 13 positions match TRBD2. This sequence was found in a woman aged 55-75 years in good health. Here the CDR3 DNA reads TGTGCCAGCAGCTTAGGCGGACTAGCGGGGGTCAATGAGCAGTTCTTC. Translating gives CASSLGGLAGVNEQFF.